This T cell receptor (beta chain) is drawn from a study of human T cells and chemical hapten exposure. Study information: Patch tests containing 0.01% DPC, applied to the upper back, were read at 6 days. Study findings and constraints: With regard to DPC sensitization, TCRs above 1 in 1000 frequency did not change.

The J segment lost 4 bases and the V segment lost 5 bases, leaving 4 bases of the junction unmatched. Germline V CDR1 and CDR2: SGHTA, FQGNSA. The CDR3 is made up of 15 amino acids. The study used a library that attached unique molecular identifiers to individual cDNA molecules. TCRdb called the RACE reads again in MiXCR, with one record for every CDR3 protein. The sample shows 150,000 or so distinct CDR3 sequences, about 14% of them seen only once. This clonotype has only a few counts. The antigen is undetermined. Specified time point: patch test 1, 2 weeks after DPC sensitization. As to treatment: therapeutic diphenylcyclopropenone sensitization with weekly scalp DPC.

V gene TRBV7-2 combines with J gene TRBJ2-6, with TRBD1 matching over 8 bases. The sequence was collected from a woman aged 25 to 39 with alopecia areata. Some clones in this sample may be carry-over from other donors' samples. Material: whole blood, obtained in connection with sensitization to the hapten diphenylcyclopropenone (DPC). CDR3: CASSQGATGANVLTF. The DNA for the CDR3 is TGTGCCAGCAGCCAGGGGGCAACCGGGGCCAACGTCCTGACTTTC.